These 18 T cell receptor beta chains share one sample of origin, sequenced in a study of naive and memory T cell subsets (dated 2017 in TCRdb). A robust, sensitive protocol for the amplification, sequencing and analysis of TCRs was described in the study, in which 3' ligation of a UMI-containing oligonucleotide to TCR cDNA was used. The library was made by 5' RACE. The instrument was an Illumina MiSeq. The ligated cDNA was amplified in four rounds of PCR with nested alpha and beta constant region primers together with the SP2 primer. The public reads were quality trimmed at Q25 with fastp and then assembled into clones with MiXCR by TCRdb, keeping productive beta chains. Each CDR3 protein gets just one entry, which takes the most common genes and DNA from the rows behind it. This sample holds more than 50,000 distinct CDR3 sequences; 6% to 8.5% were observed only once. Roughly 21% of the sample is in the top ten clones.

These receptors came from a female donor in good health.

This clonotype was counted only a few times. This chain joins TRBV5-4 and TRBJ2-7; D is possibly TRBD1 or TRBD2 (5 bases each). Germline V gene sequence: CDR1 SGHNT, CDR2 YYREEE (reference sequence). V lost 0 bases to trimming and J lost 3 bases, with 10 bases between them. The CDR3 extends over 14 amino acids. In DNA, the CDR3 is TGTGCCAGCAGCTTGGGAGGGGCTCGCTACGAGCAGTACTTC. Translating it yields CASSLGGARYEQYF.

The gene calls are TRBV19 and TRBJ2-5; 7 nucleotides agree with TRBD1. Germline loops: CDR1 LNHDA, CDR2 SQIVND (reference sequence). This CDR3 is 14 amino acids long. V was clipped by 6 bases and J by 5 bases; unmatched bases: 9. The CDR3 DNA reads TGTGCCAGTAGCCGGGGACAGCTCTGGGAGACCCAGTACTTC. Residues: CASSRGQLWETQYF.

The sample holds a few counts of this clonotype. The chain joins TRBV19 to TRBJ1-5; D is uncertain. V was clipped by 5 bases and J by 6 bases, with 20 bases between them. Germline V gene sequence: CDR1 LNHDA, CDR2 SQIVND (reference sequence). The CDR3 loop spans 16 amino acids. This CDR3 reads CASSFPGREVPQPQHF. As DNA, the CDR3 is TGTGCCAGTAGTTTCCCGGGGAGGGAGGTTCCTCAGCCCCAGCATTTT. Together with reference TRBV19 and TRBJ1-5, the CDR3 gives the full variable domain: DGGITQSPKYLFRKEGQNVTLSCEQNLNHDAMYWYRQDPGQGLRLIYYSQIVNDFQKGDIAEGYSVSREKKESFPLTVTSAQKNPTAFYLCASSFPGREVPQPQHFGDGTRLSIL.

This clonotype was counted at least ten times. The chain uses TRBV4-1 and TRBJ2-1, with D perhaps TRBD2 (6 bases). Trimming shortened V by 3 bases and J by 5 bases, and 14 bases separated the two germline ends. Germline lookup yields CDR1 MGHRA and CDR2 YSYEKL. The CDR3 runs to 15 residues. The DNA of the CDR3 is TGCGCCAGCAGCCATTCCGGGACGGGGGACAATGAGCAGTTCTTC. Translated: CASSHSGTGDNEQFF.

This clonotype showed up many times. The genes are TRBV29-1 and TRBJ2-1; 7 bases line up with TRBD2. Germline values: CDR1 SQVTM, CDR2 ANQGSEA. V trimming: 4 bases; J trimming: 5 bases; junction bases outside the gene matches: 8. CDR3 length equals 14 residues. This CDR3 reads CSVAGGSVHNEQFF. The CDR3 DNA is TGCAGCGTTGCTGGCGGGAGTGTCCACAATGAGCAGTTCTTC.

J is TRBJ2-2 and V is TRBV12-3 or TRBV12-4; 8 bases line up with TRBD1. The CDR3 is made up of 16 amino acids. V lost 6 bases, J lost 3 bases, and 9 bases stayed unmatched. The CDR3 DNA is TGTGCCAGCAGCTCTGACAGGGGAAGCGACACCGGGGAGCTGTTTTTT. It is translated as CASSSDRGSDTGELFF.

The chain is built from TRBV7-3 and TRBJ2-2, with D unclear. The CDR3 covers 15 residues. Germline values: CDR1 SGHTA, CDR2 FQGTGA. V was clipped by 0 bases and J by 2 bases, with 7 bases between them. As DNA, the CDR3 is TGTGCCAGCAGCTTAACTAGCAGAAACACCGGGGAGCTGTTTTTT. Its protein product is CASSLTSRNTGELFF. Based on the CDR3 plus reference TRBV7-3 and TRBJ2-2, the full variable domain is GAGVSQTPSNKVTEKGKYVELRCDPISGHTALYWYRQSLGQGPEFLIYFQGTGAADDSGLPNDRFFAVRPEGSVSTLKIQRTERGDSAVYLCASSLTSRNTGELFFGEGSRLTVL.

This sequence joins TRBV11-2 and TRBJ2-3; TRBD1 might be the D (5 bases). The CDR3 is 15 residues long. Deletions cut 1 base from V and 4 bases from J, with 12 bases between. Germline CDR1 SGHAT, CDR2 FQNNGV. CDR3 coding DNA: TGTGCCAGCAGCTTAGCCGACAGCCCGCCAGATACGCAGTATTTT. It yields the protein CASSLADSPPDTQYF.

This clonotype has ten or more counts. J is TRBJ1-2 and V is TRBV18, with D maybe TRBD1 (5 bases). Trimming removed 4 bases from V and 2 bases from J, with 8 bases in between. The CDR3 has 13 amino acids. Germline V gene sequence: CDR1 KGHSH, CDR2 LQKENI. CDR3 sequence: CASSREGNYGYTF. The CDR3 region has the DNA TGTGCCAGCTCACGGGAGGGGAACTATGGCTACACCTTC.

V and J are TRBV7-2 and TRBJ1-2; tentatively, D is TRBD1 (6 bases). Germline assignment: CDR1 SGHTA and CDR2 FQGNSA. This CDR3 comprises 15 residues. The V end was cut by 5 bases, the J end by 0 bases, with 13 bases between. The CDR3 region is CASSIRTVTNYGYTF. The CDR3 DNA reads as TGTGCCAGCAGCATAAGGACAGTAACTAACTATGGCTACACCTTC.

The chain carries TRBV29-1 and TRBJ2-7; 8 nucleotides align to TRBD2. The CDR3 has 16 residues. The germline CDR1 and CDR2 sequences are SQVTM and ANQGSEA. J gave up 2 bases and V 4 bases, and 13 bases lay outside the gene matches. The CDR3 reads CSVVERLRGGPYEQYF. The CDR3 DNA is TGCAGCGTTGTAGAGCGCCTCCGGGGGGGGCCCTACGAGCAGTACTTC.

This clonotype was counted ten times or more. The CDR3 loop is CASSLGQGSFRQFF. As DNA, the CDR3 is TGTGCCAGCAGCCTTGGACAGGGGAGTTTTCGGCAGTTCTTC. This chain uses TRBV14 with TRBJ2-1; 9 nucleotides line up with TRBD1. The CDR3 runs to 14 residues. Looked up from germline, CDR1 is SGHDN and CDR2 is FVKESK. J was trimmed by 12 bases and V by 4 bases; bases with no gene match: 10.

This clonotype was recorded many times. The chain combines TRBV29-1 with TRBJ1-2; a possible D gene is TRBD1 (5 bases). The CDR3 totals 11 residues. Germline CDR1 and CDR2: SQVTM and ANQGSEA. Trimming shortened V by 8 bases and J by 5 bases, and 12 bases separated the two germline ends. The CDR3 is CSPGAGYGYTF. The CDR3, as DNA: TGCAGCCCTGGGGCAGGATATGGCTACACCTTC.

This clonotype was counted a few times. V usage is TRBV7-9 and J usage is TRBJ2-3; unclear D gene. Germline loops: CDR1 SEHNR, CDR2 FQNEAQ (reference sequence). The CDR3 length is 13 residues. V lost 4 bases, J lost 2 bases, and 7 bases lay in between. CDR3 DNA: TGTGCCAGCAGCTCCCCCATCACAGATACGCAGTATTTT. Its protein is CASSSPITDTQYF.

This clonotype has a handful of counts. This chain connects TRBV2 to TRBJ1-1, with TRBD1 matching 10 bases. J was trimmed by 7 bases and V by 10 bases; bases with no gene match: 9. The CDR3 length is 13 residues. CDR1 is SNHLY and CDR2 is FYNNEI in the germline V gene. The CDR3 is CATRQGALLEAFF. CDR3 bases: TGTGCCACTAGACAGGGGGCTCTTCTTGAAGCTTTCTTT. The variable domain in full, completed from reference TRBV2 and TRBJ1-1, reads EPEVTQTPSHQVTQMGQEVILRCVPISNHLYFYWYRQILGQKVEFLVSFYNNEISEKSEIFDDQFSVERPDGSNFTLKIRSTKLEDSAMYFCATRQGALLEAFFGQGTRLTVV.

This clonotype was seen repeatedly, ten times or more. This rearrangement joins TRBV5-1 to TRBJ1-1, with D perhaps matching TRBD1 (5 bases). There are 13 residues in the CDR3. The germline gives CDR1 SGHRS, CDR2 YFSETQ. Trimming stripped 2 bases from V and 2 bases from J, with 7 bases between. CDR3 coding DNA: TGCGCCAGCAGCTTCAGGGCTAACACTGAAGCTTTCTTT. The encoded protein is CASSFRANTEAFF.

This chain joins TRBV7-8 and TRBJ2-7; 10 bases match TRBD2. The CDR3 runs 15 residues. J lost 3 bases, V lost 7 bases, and 9 bases had no gene match. Looked up from germline, CDR1 is SGHVS and CDR2 is FQNEAQ. This chain's CDR3 is CASNPTGTSDYEQYF. The CDR3 coding sequence is TGTGCCAGCAATCCCACCGGGACTAGCGACTACGAGCAGTACTTC.

There are many counts of this clonotype. The chain couples TRBV5-6 to TRBJ1-2; no definite D call. Germline CDR1 is SGHDT and CDR2 is YYEEEE. Deletions cut 2 bases from V and 4 bases from J, with 12 bases between. CDR3 length: 14 residues. The CDR3 DNA is TGTGCCAGCAGCTTTCCGGCCTCTTCCTATGGCTACACCTTC. This codes for CASSFPASSYGYTF.